This T cell receptor beta chain was recorded in a study of blood T cell repertoires in COVID-19 (dated by TCRdb to about 2020). Study-wide context: Samples from collaborators originated in the United States, Italy and Spain and spanned both the acute and convalescent phases of COVID-19. The samples were drawn from the first 160 participants of the ongoing ImmuneRACE study and from 1,254 subjects provided by 6 global collaborators. The dataset comprised deeply sampled blood TCRbeta repertoires from subjects exposed to, actively infected with, or recovered from COVID-19. The repertoires were released in a freely available public database meant as a resource for research on the immune response to SARS-CoV-2. Where available, HLA class I and class II types were obtained from metadata supplied by the sample provider rather than from assay-based typing. The prospective study material was composed of cDNA or gDNA derived from T cells, B-cell-depleted T cells, or PBMCs. A de-identified subject ID, COVID-19 status, age in years and sex were almost always included in the sample metadata.

Concerning this clone: Its target antigen remains unknown. Base qualities were left out, and no much larger clone turns up one base away.

CDR1 and CDR2 (SGHRS, YFSETQ) derive from the germline V gene. From cysteine to phenylalanine, the CDR3 is 15 amino acids long. Only CDR3 DNA is held: 45 bases, read in frame from base 1. Relative to germline, V is 0 bases shorter and J is 0 bases shorter, with 9 bases between their ends. Another Seattle source contributed samples from volunteer blood donors who had recovered from COVID-19. Whole blood was collected in K2EDTA tubes by collaborating institutions according to the institutions' own protocols. For TCRbeta analysis, collaborators shipped samples in one of three forms: frozen whole blood, isolated PBMCs, or DNA extracted from either of those sample types. TCRbeta CDR3 regions were amplified from genomic DNA by means of the immunoSEQ Assay, a bias-controlled multiplex PCR. The study's own analysis went as follows. Within the assay, amplification of reference gene primers was used to estimate how many nucleated cells each sample contained. Sequence reads were collapsed and filtered to measure the absolute abundance of every unique TCRbeta CDR3 rearrangement. For each sample, productive Simpson clonality was calculated as the square root of Simpson's diversity index across productive rearrangements. Sourced from immuneACCESS, this table was stored by TCRdb with only in-frame sequences that have V and J called. A share of the clones is absent; for the studies checked, an unresolved V gene accounts for under half, and the remainder has no known explanation. The DNA gave D and trimming, while V, J and clone size come from that table. Recorded for this sample are 200,000 or so clones; roughly 82% of them occurred a single time. The top ten hold around 2.4% of the sample.

Study-wide conclusions, independent of this receptor: Clinical and demographic metadata were provided uncurated, with the amount varying by source and participant.

The clonotype originates from a middle-aged man who had recovered from COVID-19. The receptor chain draws on TRBV5-1 and TRBJ1-1; no D gene can be assigned with confidence. Sequenced material: peripheral blood. The CDR3 reads CASSLDRRMNTEAFF. The nucleotide sequence is TGCGCCAGCAGCTTGGATCGGCGGATGAACACTGAAGCTTTCTTT.